This TCR beta chain was obtained from a study of T cell changes during pregnancy in multiple sclerosis. Germline lookup yields CDR1 SGHTA and CDR2 FQGNSA. Trimming took 5 bases from V and 3 from J; bases not matched to a gene: 6. CDR3 length: 16 amino acids. The assay was immunoSEQ multiplex PCR, and TCRdb's table has in-frame clones only and misses some. The repertoire holds some 38,000 clones, with about nine tenths as singletons. The source material was CD4+ T cells from peripheral blood mononuclear cells, sampled in the third trimester of pregnancy. The sequence was obtained from a female donor in good health, enrolled as a control in a pregnancy study. The rearrangement uses TRBV7-2 and TRBJ2-1; 11 bases line up with TRBD2. The CDR3 DNA follows: TGTGCCAGCAGCGTAAGCGGGACTAGCGGCTACAATGAGCAGTTCTTC. It yields the protein CASSVSGTSGYNEQFF. Variable domain in full (rest from reference TRBV7-2 and TRBJ2-1): GAGVSQSPSNKVTEKGKDVELRCDPISGHTALYWYRQSLGQGLEFLIYFQGNSAPDKSGLPSDRFSAERTGGSVSTLTIQRTQQEDSAVYLCASSVSGTSGYNEQFFGPGTRLTVL.